The rows below give T cell receptor beta chains drawn from one sample of a study of shared clonotypes between healthy human individuals. The table came from immunoSEQ multiplex PCR; TCRdb's copy has only in-frame clones and leaves some out. The table records over 2 million clones, roughly 94% of them present only once. The sequenced sample was naive CD8+ T cells sorted from blood. Source of these receptors: a man younger than 30 in good health. CDR3s include the opening cysteine and the closing phenylalanine or tryptophan. The D gene is left open where the match is weak. Clone size appears in some rows only: once, few, many, or a class for an expanded clone.

d_call	clone_size	v_call	j_call	cdr3_nt	cdr3_aa
-	-	TRBV5-6	TRBJ1-5	TGTGCCAGCAGCCCCGGGGCGGGAAGCAATCAGCCCCAGCATTTT	CASSPGAGSNQPQHF
-	-	TRBV10-2	TRBJ1-1	TGCGCCAGCAGTGAGTCAGGGGTTGGAAGCACTGAAGCTTTCTTT	CASSESGVGSTEAFF
-	once	TRBV10-3	TRBJ2-5	TGTGCCATCAGTGAGGACGGAGAGACCCAGTACTTC	CAISEDGETQYF
-	-	TRBV5-1	TRBJ1-2	TGCGCCAGCAGCTTGCCCAGGGAGGACTATGGCTACACCTTC	CASSLPREDYGYTF
-	-	TRBV6-1	TRBJ2-5	TGTGCCAGCAGTGAATGGGGGATCCGAGAGACCCAGTACTTC	CASSEWGIRETQYF
-	-	TRBV7-6	TRBJ1-3	TGCGGGGCCCAGATTGGAAACACCATATATTTT	CGAQIGNTIYF
-	-	TRBV4-3	TRBJ2-7	TGCGCCAGCAGCCAAGATCGGTCCAGCGGCTCCTACGAGCAGTACTTC	CASSQDRSSGSYEQYF
-	-	TRBV25-1	TRBJ2-3	TGTGCCAGCAGTGAATTGGGCACAGATACGCAGTATTTT	CASSELGTDTQYF
TRBD1	-	TRBV28	TRBJ1-2	TGTGCCAGCAGTCCCAGGGGGAGCAGCTATGGCTACACCTTC	CASSPRGSSYGYTF
TRBD1	-	TRBV27	TRBJ2-7	TGTGCCAGCAGTGGGGACAGGGGGCCCTACGAGCAGTACTTC	CASSGDRGPYEQYF
TRBD2	-	TRBV27	TRBJ2-3	TGTGCCAGCAGTCTAGGGACTAGCGGGGGGGAAGATACGCAGTATTTT	CASSLGTSGGEDTQYF
TRBD1	-	TRBV4-1	TRBJ1-2	TGCGCCAGCAGCCAAGTGGGGACAGGGGGCGCGGGTAGCTATGGCTACACCTTC	CASSQVGTGGAGSYGYTF
-	-	TRBV6-1	TRBJ2-7	TGTGCCAGCAGTGACAGGCTCGAGCAGTACTTC	CASSDRLEQYF
TRBD2	-	TRBV5-4	TRBJ2-1	TGTGCCAGCAGCCTTCTAGCGGGAGGTAAAAATGAGCAGTTCTTC	CASSLLAGGKNEQFF
-	-	TRBV20-1	TRBJ2-3	TGCAGTGCCCGGACCAATGATCAGCAGTATTTT	CSARTNDQQYF
TRBD1	few	TRBV7-9	TRBJ1-1	TGTGCCAGCAGCTTTGGACAGGGGATGAACACTGAAGCTTTCTTT	CASSFGQGMNTEAFF
TRBD2	-	TRBV6-6	TRBJ2-7	TGTGCCACCGGACTAGCTAGCTACGAGCAGTACTTC	CATGLASYEQYF
-	-	TRBV15	TRBJ2-1	TGTGCCACCAGCAGAGTGGTTCAGCCCCCTGAGCAGTTCTTC	CATSRVVQPPEQFF
-	-	TRBV9	TRBJ2-1	TGTGCCAGCAGCGTAGGCCAGGGGTCAGGCAATGAGCAGTTCTTC	CASSVGQGSGNEQFF
TRBD2	once	TRBV2	TRBJ2-7	TGTGCCAGCACGGCCGGGAGGGACTACGAGCAGTACTTC	CASTAGRDYEQYF
-	-	TRBV19	TRBJ1-1	TGTGCCAGTCTGAACGGGGGACGGAGCCGAATGAACACTGAAGCTTTCTTT	CASLNGGRSRMNTEAFF
TRBD2	-	TRBV13	TRBJ2-1	TGTGCCAGCAGCTGGGGACTAGCGGGACCAGGCTTGAGTGAGCAGTTCTTC	CASSWGLAGPGLSEQFF
TRBD2	-	TRBV13	TRBJ2-5	TGTGCCAGCAGCTGGGGAGGGTTGCAGGGCCAAGAGACCCAGTACTTC	CASSWGGLQGQETQYF
TRBD1	-	TRBV29-1	TRBJ1-1	TGCAGCGTTTCAGGGGGGACACAGGGAACCGCAGCTTTCTTT	CSVSGGTQGTAAFF
TRBD2	-	TRBV4-1	TRBJ2-1	TGCGCCAGCAGCCATGGACTAGCGGGCGAGCAGTTCTTC	CASSHGLAGEQFF
-	-	TRBV13	TRBJ2-7	TGTGCCAGCAGCTTAAAGCCTCGACCGGGCCCCTTTTCGCCTGGTCAGTACTTC	CASSLKPRPGPFSPGQYF
-	-	TRBV5-4	TRBJ2-1	TGTGCCAGCAGCTTGGATCGAGGTGACGAGCAGTTCTTC	CASSLDRGDEQFF
TRBD2	-	TRBV29-1	TRBJ2-7	TGCAGCGCTCATGCGGGGGGCGAGCAGTACTTC	CSAHAGGEQYF
TRBD1	once	TRBV15	TRBJ2-7	TGTGCCACCAGCAGAGGGGGGACAGGGACTCGCTACGAGCAGTACTTC	CATSRGGTGTRYEQYF
TRBD1	-	TRBV5-6	TRBJ1-2	TGTGCCAGCAGCTTAGAGCCAGGGGGCTATCAAGGCTACACCTTC	CASSLEPGGYQGYTF
TRBD2	-	TRBV19	TRBJ2-3	TGTGCCAGTAGTGTGACTAGCTTAAGCACAGATACGCAGTATTTT	CASSVTSLSTDTQYF
TRBD2	-	TRBV29-1	TRBJ2-1	TGCAGCGTTTCTGGACTAGCGGGGGTATACAATGAGCAGTTCTTC	CSVSGLAGVYNEQFF
-	-	TRBV7-9	TRBJ2-7	TGTGCCAGCAGCCCCCGCACAGGGATGTACTACGAGCAGTACTTC	CASSPRTGMYYEQYF
-	-	TRBV30	TRBJ1-1	TGTGCCTGGAGTGTTGGCGGCAACACTGAAGCTTTCTTT	CAWSVGGNTEAFF
-	-	TRBV19	TRBJ2-7	TGTGCCAGTATGGGGGGAGGCTACGAGCAGTACTTC	CASMGGGYEQYF
-	-	TRBV6-1	TRBJ1-1	TGTGCCAGCAGCCAGAAGGGGACAATTGAAGCTTTCTTT	CASSQKGTIEAFF
-	-	TRBV2	TRBJ2-1	TGTGCCAGCAGTGACCAGGTCTACAATGAGCAGTTCTTC	CASSDQVYNEQFF
-	-	TRBV7-6	TRBJ2-6	TGTGCCAGCAGCTTAGATGTAATAGCCTCTGGGGCCAACGTCCTGACTTTC	CASSLDVIASGANVLTF
-	-	TRBV6-4	TRBJ1-1	TGTGCCAGCAGGCCGACAGGGAACACTGAAGCTTTCTTT	CASRPTGNTEAFF
TRBD1	-	TRBV2	TRBJ2-1	TGTGCCATCCTTGGACAGGTCTATGAGCAGTTCTTC	CAILGQVYEQFF
TRBD1	-	TRBV19	TRBJ2-1	TGTGCCAGTAGTATATCCCCGACAGGGCCAGACAATGAGCAGTTCTTC	CASSISPTGPDNEQFF
TRBD2	-	TRBV5-1	TRBJ2-1	TGCGCCAGCAGTCCGGGACTAGCGGGAGGTGAGCAGTTCTTC	CASSPGLAGGEQFF
-	-	TRBV27	TRBJ1-4	TGTGCCAGCAGTTCTTCCGGACGGCTTAATGAAAAACTGTTTTTT	CASSSSGRLNEKLFF